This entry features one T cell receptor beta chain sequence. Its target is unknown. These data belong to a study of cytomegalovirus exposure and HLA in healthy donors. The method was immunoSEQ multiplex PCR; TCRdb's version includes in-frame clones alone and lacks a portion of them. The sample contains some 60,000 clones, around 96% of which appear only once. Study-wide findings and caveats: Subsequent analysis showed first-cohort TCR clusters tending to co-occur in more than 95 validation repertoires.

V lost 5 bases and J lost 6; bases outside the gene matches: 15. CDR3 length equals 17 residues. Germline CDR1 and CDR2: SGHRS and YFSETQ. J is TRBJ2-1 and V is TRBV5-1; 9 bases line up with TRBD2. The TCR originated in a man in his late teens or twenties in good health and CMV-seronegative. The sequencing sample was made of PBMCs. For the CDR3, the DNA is TGCGCCAGCAGTTCGCTAATAGAGACTAGCGGTTTCAATGAGCAGTTCTTC. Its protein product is CASSSLIETSGFNEQFF.